This TCR beta chain stems from a study of T cells in Graves' hyperthyroidism and ophthalmopathy. Looking at the study overall: It was at initial diagnosis, before any treatment, that peripheral blood was collected. Study conclusions and caveats: Researchers found most expanded thyroid clonotypes above 0.001 in blood as well.

This clonotype occurred many times. The target antigen is unknown. TCR beta CDR3 regions were amplified from RNA. In the first-round RT-PCR of the TCR CDR3, the HTBI primer set was used. In TCRdb, the multiplex PCR reads were re-called with MiXCR into one record per CDR3 protein. The sample carries roughly 710,000 distinct CDR3 sequences, 35% recorded once. CDR1 SGHRS and CDR2 YFSETQ come from the germline V gene. CDR3 length: 16 residues. V was clipped by 4 bases and J by 5 bases; unmatched bases: 10. V gene TRBV5-1 combines with J gene TRBJ1-1; 11 bases line up with TRBD1. The receptor was derived from a woman in her thirties or forties with Graves' hyperthyroidism. Input material: blood. CDR3 in amino acids: CASSLRTGGEGTEAFF. CDR3 DNA: TGCGCCAGCAGCCTTAGGACAGGGGGCGAAGGTACTGAAGCTTTCTTT.